Listed here is a single T cell receptor beta chain. The antigen is not known. The sample originates from a study of a mutant IDH1 vaccine in newly diagnosed glioma. With V trimmed by 6 bases and J by 8 bases, 5 bases remained unmatched. This CDR3 comprises 13 residues. Germline V gene sequence: CDR1 LNHDA, CDR2 SQIVND (reference sequence). Findings and caveats of the study: Vaccination induced immune responses in about 93% of patients.

Time point indicated: week 11, during vaccination. A single vaccine dose contained 300 ug of mutant IDH1 20-mer peptide, and topical imiquimod was used with it. Donors had new IDH1-mutant astrocytomas of WHO grade 3 or 4 (ATRX-lost). Profiled with immunoSEQ multiplex PCR; TCRdb holds only in-frame clones, not every one. The table shows 120,000 or so clones, with around four fifths occurring only once. This receptor was taken from a man between 40 and 49 years old with glioma. This specimen consisted of PBMCs, obtained from a glioma patient whose treatment included an IDH1 peptide vaccine. The chain joins TRBV19 to TRBJ1-4; 8 nucleotides match TRBD1. The CDR3 protein is CASRFSGGEKLFF. CDR3 in DNA: TGTGCCAGTAGATTCTCAGGGGGCGAAAAACTGTTTTTT. Using reference TRBV19 and TRBJ1-4 for the parts outside the CDR3, the full variable domain is DGGITQSPKYLFRKEGQNVTLSCEQNLNHDAMYWYRQDPGQGLRLIYYSQIVNDFQKGDIAEGYSVSREKKESFPLTVTSAQKNPTAFYLCASRFSGGEKLFFGSGTQLSVL.